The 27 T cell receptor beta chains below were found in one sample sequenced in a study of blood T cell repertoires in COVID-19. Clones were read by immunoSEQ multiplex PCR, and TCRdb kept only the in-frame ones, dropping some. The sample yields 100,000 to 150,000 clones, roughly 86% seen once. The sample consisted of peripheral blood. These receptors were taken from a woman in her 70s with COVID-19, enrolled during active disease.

The chain's CDR3 is CASSLAGGNSYEQYF. The CDR3 DNA follows: TGTGCCAGCAGCTTGGCGGGGGGGAACTCCTACGAGCAGTACTTC. This chain connects TRBV5-4 to TRBJ2-7; 8 bases fit TRBD2. Trimming at V came to 0 bases and at J to 0 bases, leaving 2 bases not matched to a gene. The CDR3 spans 15 residues. Germline V gene sequence: CDR1 SGHNT, CDR2 YYREEE (reference sequence). Variable domain in full (rest from reference TRBV5-4 and TRBJ2-7): ETGVTQSPTHLIKTRGQQVTLRCSSQSGHNTVSWYQQALGQGPQFIFQYYREEENGRGNFPPRFSGLQFPNYSSELNVNALELDDSALYLCASSLAGGNSYEQYFGPGTRLTVT.

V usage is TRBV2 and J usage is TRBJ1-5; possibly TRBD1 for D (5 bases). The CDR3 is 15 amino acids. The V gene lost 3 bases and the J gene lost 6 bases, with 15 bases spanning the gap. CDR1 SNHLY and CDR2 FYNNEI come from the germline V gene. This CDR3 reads CASSDSGLGGQPQHF. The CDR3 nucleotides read TGTGCCAGCAGTGACTCGGGGCTGGGGGGTCAGCCCCAGCATTTT.

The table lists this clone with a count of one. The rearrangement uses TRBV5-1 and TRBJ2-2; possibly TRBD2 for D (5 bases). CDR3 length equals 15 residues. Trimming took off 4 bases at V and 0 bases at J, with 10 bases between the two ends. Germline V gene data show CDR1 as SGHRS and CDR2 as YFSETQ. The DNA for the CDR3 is TGCGCCAGCAGCCGGGATAGGGCGAACACCGGGGAGCTGTTTTTT. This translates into CASSRDRANTGELFF.

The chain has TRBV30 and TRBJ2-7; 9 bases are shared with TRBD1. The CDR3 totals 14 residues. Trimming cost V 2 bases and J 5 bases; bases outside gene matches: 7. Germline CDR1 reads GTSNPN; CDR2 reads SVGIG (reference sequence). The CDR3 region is CAWSTGQGRHEQYF. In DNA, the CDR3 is TGTGCCTGGAGTACAGGACAGGGGCGACACGAGCAGTACTTC.

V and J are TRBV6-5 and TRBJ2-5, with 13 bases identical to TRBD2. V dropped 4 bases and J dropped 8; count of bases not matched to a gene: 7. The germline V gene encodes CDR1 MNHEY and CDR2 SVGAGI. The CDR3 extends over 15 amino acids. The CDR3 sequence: CASSSGLAGSGTQYF. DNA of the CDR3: TGTGCCAGCAGTTCGGGACTAGCGGGGTCCGGTACCCAGTACTTC.

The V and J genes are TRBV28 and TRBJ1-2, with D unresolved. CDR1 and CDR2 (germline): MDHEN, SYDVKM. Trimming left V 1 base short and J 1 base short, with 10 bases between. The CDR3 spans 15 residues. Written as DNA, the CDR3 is TGTGCCAGCAGTTTATCGGCGGAGCTTAACTATGGCTACACCTTC. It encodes CASSLSAELNYGYTF.

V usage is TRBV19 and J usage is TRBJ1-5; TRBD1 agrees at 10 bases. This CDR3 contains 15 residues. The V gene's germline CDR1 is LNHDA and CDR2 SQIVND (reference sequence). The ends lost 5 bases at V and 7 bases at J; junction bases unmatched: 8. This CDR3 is CASSLRDRGGQPQHF. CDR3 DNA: TGTGCCAGTAGTTTACGGGACAGGGGTGGCCAGCCCCAGCATTTT.

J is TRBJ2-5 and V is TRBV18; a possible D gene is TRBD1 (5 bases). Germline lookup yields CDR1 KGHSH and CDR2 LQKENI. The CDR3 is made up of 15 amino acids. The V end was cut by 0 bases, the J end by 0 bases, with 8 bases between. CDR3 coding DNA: TGTGCCAGCTCACCACCATCCAGGGACCAAGAGACCCAGTACTTC. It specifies CASSPPSRDQETQYF. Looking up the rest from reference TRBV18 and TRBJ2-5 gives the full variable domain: NAGVMQNPRHLVRRRGQEARLRCSPMKGHSHVYWYRQLPEEGLKFMVYLQKENIIDESGMPKERFSAEFPKEGPSILRIQQVVRGDSAAYFCASSPPSRDQETQYFGPGTRLLVL.

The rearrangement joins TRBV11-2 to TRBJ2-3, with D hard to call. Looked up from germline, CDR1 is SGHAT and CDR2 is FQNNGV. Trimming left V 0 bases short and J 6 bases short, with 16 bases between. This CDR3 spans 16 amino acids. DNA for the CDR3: TGTGCCAGCAGCTTAGATGTGCCCTCCCTTGCGGATACGCAGTATTTT. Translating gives CASSLDVPSLADTQYF.

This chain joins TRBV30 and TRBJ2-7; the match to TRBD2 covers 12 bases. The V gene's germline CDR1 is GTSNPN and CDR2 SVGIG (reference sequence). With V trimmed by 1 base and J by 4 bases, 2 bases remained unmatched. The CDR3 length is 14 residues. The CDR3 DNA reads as TGTGCCTGGAGTGAAACTAGCGGGGGGTACGAGCAGTACTTC. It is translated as CAWSETSGGYEQYF.

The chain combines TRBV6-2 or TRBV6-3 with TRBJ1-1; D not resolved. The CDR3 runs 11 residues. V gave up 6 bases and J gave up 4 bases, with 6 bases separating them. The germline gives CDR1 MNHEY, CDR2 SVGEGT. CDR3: CASSQSTEAFF. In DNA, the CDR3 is TGTGCCAGCAGCCAGAGCACTGAAGCTTTCTTT.

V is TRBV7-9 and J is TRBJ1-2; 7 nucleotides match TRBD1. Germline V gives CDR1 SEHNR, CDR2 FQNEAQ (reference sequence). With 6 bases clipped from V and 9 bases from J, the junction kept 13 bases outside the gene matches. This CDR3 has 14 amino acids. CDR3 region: CASRNTGAGVSYTF. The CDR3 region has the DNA TGTGCCAGCAGGAATACAGGGGCTGGAGTCAGCTACACCTTC.

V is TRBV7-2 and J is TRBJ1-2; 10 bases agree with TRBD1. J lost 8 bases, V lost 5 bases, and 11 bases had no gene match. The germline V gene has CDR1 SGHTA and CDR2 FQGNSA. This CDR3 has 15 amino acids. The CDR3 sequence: CASSQGTGEHSGYTF. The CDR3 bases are TGTGCCAGCAGCCAGGGGACAGGGGAACACTCGGGCTACACCTTC.

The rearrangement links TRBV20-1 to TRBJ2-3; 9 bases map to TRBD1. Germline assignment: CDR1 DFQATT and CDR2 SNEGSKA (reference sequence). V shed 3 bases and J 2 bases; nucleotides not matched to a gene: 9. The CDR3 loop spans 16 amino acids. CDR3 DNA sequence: TGCAGTGCTAGTGGACGGGACAGGGATTTCACAGATACGCAGTATTTT. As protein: CSASGRDRDFTDTQYF.

CDR3 in amino acids: CASSLVLAGASNNEQFF. Here the CDR3 DNA reads TGTGCCAGCAGCTTAGTTCTAGCGGGGGCCTCGAACAATGAGCAGTTCTTC. The chain combines TRBV7-2 with TRBJ2-1; 10 bases agree with TRBD2. Trimming cost V 1 base and J 5 bases; bases outside gene matches: 8. This CDR3 is built from 17 residues. CDR1 is SGHTA, CDR2 FQGNSA, per germline.

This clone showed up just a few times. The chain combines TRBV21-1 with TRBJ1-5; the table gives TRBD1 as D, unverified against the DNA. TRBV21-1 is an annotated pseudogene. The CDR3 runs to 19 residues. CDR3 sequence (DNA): TGTGCCAGCAGCATCCACCGGGACACGGAGACTTATAGCAATCAGCCCCAGCATTTT. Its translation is CASSIHRDTETYSNQPQHF.

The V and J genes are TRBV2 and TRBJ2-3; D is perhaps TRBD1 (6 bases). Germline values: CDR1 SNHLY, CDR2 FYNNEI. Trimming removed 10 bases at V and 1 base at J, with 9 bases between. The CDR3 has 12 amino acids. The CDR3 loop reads CAINRGTDTQYF. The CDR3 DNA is TGTGCCATCAACAGGGGCACAGATACGCAGTATTTT.

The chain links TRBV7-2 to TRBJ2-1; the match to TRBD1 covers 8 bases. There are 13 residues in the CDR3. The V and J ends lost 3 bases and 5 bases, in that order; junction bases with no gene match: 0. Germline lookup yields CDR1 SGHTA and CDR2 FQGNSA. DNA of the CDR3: TGTGCCAGCAGCTTGACAGGGGACAATGAGCAGTTCTTC. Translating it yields CASSLTGDNEQFF.

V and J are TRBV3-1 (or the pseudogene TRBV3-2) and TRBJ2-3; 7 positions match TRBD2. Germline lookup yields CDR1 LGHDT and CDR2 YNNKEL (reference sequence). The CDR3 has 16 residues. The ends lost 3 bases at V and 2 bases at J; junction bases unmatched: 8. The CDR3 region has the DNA TGTGCCAGCAGCCACCTGGGTGCGGGAGACACAGATACGCAGTATTTT. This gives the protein CASSHLGAGDTDTQYF.

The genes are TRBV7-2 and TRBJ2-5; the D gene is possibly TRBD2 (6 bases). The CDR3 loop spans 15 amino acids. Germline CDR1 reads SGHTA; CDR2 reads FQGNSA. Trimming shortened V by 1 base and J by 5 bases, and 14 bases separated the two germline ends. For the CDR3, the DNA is TGTGCCAGCAGCTTAGGCGGGGAAAGGATGGAGACCCAGTACTTC. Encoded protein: CASSLGGERMETQYF.

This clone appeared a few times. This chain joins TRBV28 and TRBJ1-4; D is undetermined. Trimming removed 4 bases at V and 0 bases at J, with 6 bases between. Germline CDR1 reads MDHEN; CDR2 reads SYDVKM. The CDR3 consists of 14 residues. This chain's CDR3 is CASSSRSTNEKLFF. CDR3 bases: TGTGCCAGCAGTTCGAGATCAACTAATGAAAAACTGTTTTTT.

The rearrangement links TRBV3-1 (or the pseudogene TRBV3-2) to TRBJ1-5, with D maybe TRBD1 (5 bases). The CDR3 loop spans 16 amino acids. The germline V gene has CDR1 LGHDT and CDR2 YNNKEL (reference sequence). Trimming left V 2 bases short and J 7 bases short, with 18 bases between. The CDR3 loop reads CASSQSGGSYSQPQHF. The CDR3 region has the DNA TGTGCCAGCAGCCAATCCGGGGGTTCGTATTCCCAGCCCCAGCATTTT.

The CDR3 bases are TGTGCCTGGAGTGTACTCGGCAGGGGGGTCACCGGGGAGCTGTTTTTT. It encodes CAWSVLGRGVTGELFF. The chain couples TRBV30 to TRBJ2-2; D might be TRBD1 (7 bases). The CDR3 is made up of 16 amino acids. Germline CDR1 is GTSNPN and CDR2 is SVGIG (reference sequence). V lost 0 bases and J lost 4, with 15 bases in between.

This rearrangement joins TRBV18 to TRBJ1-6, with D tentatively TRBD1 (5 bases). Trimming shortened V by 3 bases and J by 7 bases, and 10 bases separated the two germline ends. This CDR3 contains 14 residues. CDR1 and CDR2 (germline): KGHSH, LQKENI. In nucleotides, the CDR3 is TGTGCCAGCTCACCGGCGGGGGGGAATTCACCCCTCCACTTT. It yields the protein CASSPAGGNSPLHF.

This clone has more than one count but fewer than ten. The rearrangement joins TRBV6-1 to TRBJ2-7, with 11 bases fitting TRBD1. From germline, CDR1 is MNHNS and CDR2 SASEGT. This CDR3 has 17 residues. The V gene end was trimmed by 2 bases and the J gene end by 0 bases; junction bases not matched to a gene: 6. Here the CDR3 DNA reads TGTGCCAGCAGTGAAATGGGGACAGGGGGTTACTCCTACGAGCAGTACTTC. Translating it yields CASSEMGTGGYSYEQYF.

CDR3 DNA sequence: TGTGCCAGCAGTCTGAGTAGTGTAAAAACCGGGGAGCTGTTTTTT. Its protein product is CASSLSSVKTGELFF. V usage is TRBV27 and J usage is TRBJ2-2; D call uncertain. This CDR3 has 15 amino acids. From germline, CDR1 is MNHEY and CDR2 SMNVEV (reference sequence). V lost 5 bases, J lost 5 bases, and 15 bases lay in between.

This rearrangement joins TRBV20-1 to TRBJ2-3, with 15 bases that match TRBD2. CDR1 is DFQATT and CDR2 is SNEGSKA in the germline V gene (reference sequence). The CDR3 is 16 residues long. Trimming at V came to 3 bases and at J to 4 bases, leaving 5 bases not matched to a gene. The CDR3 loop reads CSASGTSGGRADTQYF. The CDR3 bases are TGCAGTGCTAGTGGGACTAGCGGGGGGCGCGCAGATACGCAGTATTTT.